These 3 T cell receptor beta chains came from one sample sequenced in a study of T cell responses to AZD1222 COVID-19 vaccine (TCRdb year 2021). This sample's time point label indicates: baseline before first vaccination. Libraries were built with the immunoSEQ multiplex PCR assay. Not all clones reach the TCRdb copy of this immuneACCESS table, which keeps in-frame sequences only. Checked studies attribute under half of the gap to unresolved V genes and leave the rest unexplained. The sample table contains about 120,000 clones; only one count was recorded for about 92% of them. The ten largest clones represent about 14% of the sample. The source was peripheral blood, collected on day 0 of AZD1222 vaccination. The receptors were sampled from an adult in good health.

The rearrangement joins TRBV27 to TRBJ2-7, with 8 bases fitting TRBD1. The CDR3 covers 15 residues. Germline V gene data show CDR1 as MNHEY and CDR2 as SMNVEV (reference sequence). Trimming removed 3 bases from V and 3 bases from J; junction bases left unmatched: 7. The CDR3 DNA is TGTGCCAGCAGTTTGGGACAGGCAGGGGGCTACGAGCAGTACTTC. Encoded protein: CASSLGQAGGYEQYF.

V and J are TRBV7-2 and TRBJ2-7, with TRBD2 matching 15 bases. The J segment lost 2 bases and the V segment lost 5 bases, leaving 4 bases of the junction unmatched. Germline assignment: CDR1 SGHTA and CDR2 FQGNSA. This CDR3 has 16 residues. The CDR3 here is CASSPGLAGGAYEQYF. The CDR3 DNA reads TGTGCCAGCAGCCCGGGACTAGCGGGGGGTGCCTACGAGCAGTACTTC.

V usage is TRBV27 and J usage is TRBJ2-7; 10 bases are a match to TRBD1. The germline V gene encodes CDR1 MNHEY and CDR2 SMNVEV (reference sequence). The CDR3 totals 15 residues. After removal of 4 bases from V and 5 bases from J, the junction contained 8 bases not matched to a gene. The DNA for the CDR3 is TGTGCCAGCAGTTCCGCCGGGACAGGGGCCCACGAGCAGTACTTC. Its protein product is CASSSAGTGAHEQYF.